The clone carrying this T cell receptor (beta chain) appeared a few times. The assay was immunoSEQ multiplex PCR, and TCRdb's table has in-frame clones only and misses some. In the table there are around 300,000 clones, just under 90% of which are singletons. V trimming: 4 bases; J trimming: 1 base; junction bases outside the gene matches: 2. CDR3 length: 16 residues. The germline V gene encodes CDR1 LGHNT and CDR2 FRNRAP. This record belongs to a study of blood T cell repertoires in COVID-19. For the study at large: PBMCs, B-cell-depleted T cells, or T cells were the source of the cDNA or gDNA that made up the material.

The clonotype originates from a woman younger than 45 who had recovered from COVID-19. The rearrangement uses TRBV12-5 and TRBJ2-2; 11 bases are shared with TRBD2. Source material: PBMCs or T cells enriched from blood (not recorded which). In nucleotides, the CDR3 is TGTGCTAGTGGTTCCGGGACTAGCGGGAACACCGGGGAGCTGTTTTTT. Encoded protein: CASGSGTSGNTGELFF.